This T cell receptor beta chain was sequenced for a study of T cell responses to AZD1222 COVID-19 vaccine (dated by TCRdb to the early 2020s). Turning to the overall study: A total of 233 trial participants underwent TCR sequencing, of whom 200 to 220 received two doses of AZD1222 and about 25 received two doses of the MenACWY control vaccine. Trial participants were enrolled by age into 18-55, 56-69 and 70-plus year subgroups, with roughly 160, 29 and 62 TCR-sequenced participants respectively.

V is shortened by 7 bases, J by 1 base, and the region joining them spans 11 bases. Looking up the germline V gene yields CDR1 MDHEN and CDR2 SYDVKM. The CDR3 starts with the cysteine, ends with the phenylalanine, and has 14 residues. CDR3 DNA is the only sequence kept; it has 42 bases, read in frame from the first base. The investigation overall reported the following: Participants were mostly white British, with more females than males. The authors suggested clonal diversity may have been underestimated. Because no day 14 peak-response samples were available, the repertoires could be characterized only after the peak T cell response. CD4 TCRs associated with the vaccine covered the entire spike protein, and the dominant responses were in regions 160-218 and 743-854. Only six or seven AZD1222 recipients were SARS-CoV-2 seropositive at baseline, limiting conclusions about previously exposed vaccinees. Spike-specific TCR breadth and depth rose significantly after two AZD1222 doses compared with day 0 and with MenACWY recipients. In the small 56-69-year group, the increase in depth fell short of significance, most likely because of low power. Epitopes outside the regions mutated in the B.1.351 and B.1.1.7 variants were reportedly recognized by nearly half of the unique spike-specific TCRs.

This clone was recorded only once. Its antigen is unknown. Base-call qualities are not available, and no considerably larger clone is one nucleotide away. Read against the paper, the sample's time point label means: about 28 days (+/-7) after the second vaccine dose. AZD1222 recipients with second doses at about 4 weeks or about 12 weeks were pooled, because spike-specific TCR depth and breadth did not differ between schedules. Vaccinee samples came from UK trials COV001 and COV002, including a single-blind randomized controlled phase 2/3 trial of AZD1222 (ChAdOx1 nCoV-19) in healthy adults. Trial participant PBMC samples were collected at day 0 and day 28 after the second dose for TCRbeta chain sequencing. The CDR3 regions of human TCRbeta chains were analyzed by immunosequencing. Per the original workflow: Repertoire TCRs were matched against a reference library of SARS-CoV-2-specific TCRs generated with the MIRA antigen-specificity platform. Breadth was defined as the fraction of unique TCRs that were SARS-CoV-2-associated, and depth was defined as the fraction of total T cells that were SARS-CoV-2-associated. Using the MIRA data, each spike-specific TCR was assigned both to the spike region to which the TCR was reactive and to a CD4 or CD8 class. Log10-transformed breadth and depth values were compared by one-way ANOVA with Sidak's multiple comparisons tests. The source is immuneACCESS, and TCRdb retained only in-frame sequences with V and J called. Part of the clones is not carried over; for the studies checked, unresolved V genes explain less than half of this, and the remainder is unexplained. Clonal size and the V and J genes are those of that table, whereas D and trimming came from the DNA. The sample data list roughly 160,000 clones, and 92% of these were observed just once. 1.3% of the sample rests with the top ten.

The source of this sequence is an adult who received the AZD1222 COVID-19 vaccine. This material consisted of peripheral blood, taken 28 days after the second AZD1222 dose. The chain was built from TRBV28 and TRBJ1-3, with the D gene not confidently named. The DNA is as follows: TGTGCCAGCAACAGAAGAGTATCTGGAAACACCATATATTTT. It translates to CASNRRVSGNTIYF.